The 18 T cell receptor beta chains in this list originate from one sample, sequenced in a study of blood T cell repertoires in COVID-19. Assay used: immunoSEQ multiplex PCR; TCRdb lists only in-frame clones, some missing. The sample contains more than 95,000 clones, about 89% of which appear only once. Sequenced sample: peripheral blood. The receptors shown here come from a woman aged 60-70 years with acute or convalescent COVID-19.

The CDR3 bases are TGTGCCAGTAGGATCGGCGGGGGGGTTGACTATGGCTACACCTTC. It encodes CASRIGGGVDYGYTF. The chain uses TRBV19 and TRBJ1-2; D is possibly TRBD1 (5 bases). The V end lost 6 bases, the J end lost 3 bases, and 17 bases lay between the germline ends. The CDR3 has 15 residues. Per the germline V gene, CDR1 is LNHDA and CDR2 is SQIVND (reference sequence).

The V gene is TRBV27, the J gene TRBJ1-5, with D possibly being TRBD1 (5 bases). Germline CDR1 is MNHEY and CDR2 is SMNVEV (reference sequence). The CDR3 spans 17 residues. The V end lost 5 bases, the J end lost 2 bases, and 19 bases lay between the germline ends. The CDR3 is CASSTRVGTKGNQPQHF. Here the CDR3 DNA reads TGTGCCAGCAGTACCCGCGTCGGGACTAAAGGCAATCAGCCCCAGCATTTT.

The chain joins TRBV11-2 to TRBJ2-2; no clear D gene. With 5 bases removed from V and 15 bases from J, the gap between germline ends came to 13 bases. The CDR3 is made up of 11 amino acids. Germline V gives CDR1 SGHAT, CDR2 FQNNGV. CDR3 sequence reads: CASSLYGQVFF. For the CDR3, the DNA is TGTGCCAGCAGCCTCTACGGTCAGGTGTTTTTT.

The V gene is TRBV10-3, the J gene TRBJ2-7; 11 positions agree with TRBD1. The CDR3 is 15 residues long. The V segment lost 0 bases and the J segment 6 bases; nucleotides outside the gene matches: 4. CDR1 and CDR2 (germline): ENHRY, SYGVKD. CDR3 region: CAISESGQGAGEQYF. The CDR3 DNA reads as TGTGCCATCAGTGAGTCTGGACAGGGGGCGGGCGAGCAGTACTTC.

The rearrangement links TRBV10-3 to TRBJ1-2; tentative D call: TRBD1 (5 bases). There are 14 residues in the CDR3. Germline-derived CDR1 and CDR2 are ENHRY and SYGVKD. Trimming removed 0 bases at V and 8 bases at J, with 13 bases between. The CDR3 protein is CAISESVGTWGYTF. The CDR3, as DNA: TGTGCCATCAGTGAGTCGGTGGGGACTTGGGGCTACACCTTC.

This sequence joins TRBV3-1 (or the pseudogene TRBV3-2) and TRBJ1-1; 11 bases line up with TRBD1. The length of the CDR3 is 14 residues. V gave up 5 bases and J gave up 3 bases; unmatched junction bases: 2. The germline CDR1 and CDR2 sequences are LGHDT and YNNKEL (reference sequence). The CDR3 sequence is CASSTGQGDTEAFF. In nucleotides, the CDR3 is TGTGCCAGCAGCACGGGACAGGGGGACACTGAAGCTTTCTTT.

The J gene is TRBJ2-3, the V gene TRBV14, with D perhaps TRBD1 (7 bases). The CDR3 is made up of 14 amino acids. V gave up 4 bases and J gave up 2 bases, with 10 bases separating them. The germline CDR1 and CDR2 sequences are SGHDN and FVKESK. The CDR3 loop reads CASSPGGPTDTQYF. For the CDR3, the DNA is TGTGCCAGCAGCCCAGGGGGGCCCACAGATACGCAGTATTTT.

This chain joins TRBV19 and TRBJ1-1, with a possible D match to TRBD1 (6 bases). The CDR3 totals 15 residues. The germline V gene encodes CDR1 LNHDA and CDR2 SQIVND (reference sequence). V was trimmed by 3 bases and J by 6 bases, leaving 17 bases between them. The DNA for the CDR3 is TGTGCCAGTAGTATCGTCGGAGGGGGGGTCTCTGAAGCTTTCTTT. Amino acid sequence: CASSIVGGGVSEAFF.

The chain employs TRBV19 and TRBJ1-4; maybe TRBD1 (6 bases). The germline CDR1 and CDR2 sequences are LNHDA and SQIVND (reference sequence). CDR3 size: 15 residues. V was pared by 7 bases and J by 2 bases, with 14 bases between. This CDR3 is CASTGAGGTNEKLFF. CDR3 DNA: TGTGCCAGTACAGGGGCTGGGGGTACTAATGAAAAACTGTTTTTT.

V usage is TRBV3-1 (or the pseudogene TRBV3-2) and J usage is TRBJ1-2, with 8 bases that match TRBD1. J lost 5 bases, V lost 1 base, and 6 bases had no gene match. Germline loops: CDR1 LGHDT, CDR2 YNNKEL (reference sequence). The CDR3 is 15 amino acids. The CDR3, as DNA: TGTGCCAGCAGCCAAGGTCAGGGGGCTCATTATGGCTACACCTTC. Protein: CASSQGQGAHYGYTF.

The chain is built from TRBV5-1 and TRBJ1-2; no definite D call. Germline V lookup: CDR1 SGHRS, CDR2 YFSETQ. CDR3 length equals 15 residues. V was shortened by 0 bases and J by 7 bases, with 16 bases between the two germline ends. Here the CDR3 DNA reads TGCGCCAGCAGCTTGGAGAGCAGGCCGATGGCTGGCTACACCTTC. Translated: CASSLESRPMAGYTF.

The CDR3 is CATSRTGRTDTQYF. CDR3 in DNA: TGTGCCACCAGCAGAACAGGCCGCACAGATACGCAGTATTTT. The rearrangement uses TRBV15 and TRBJ2-3; tentative D call: TRBD1 (5 bases). Trimming left V 2 bases short and J 1 base short, with 7 bases between. Germline-derived CDR1 and CDR2 are LNHNV and YYDKDF (reference sequence). The CDR3 spans 14 residues.

The chain joins TRBV4-2 to TRBJ2-3; D perhaps matches TRBD2 (5 bases). Looked up from germline, CDR1 is LGHNA and CDR2 is YNFKEQ. This CDR3 comprises 16 residues. V shed 0 bases and J shed 5 bases, with 15 bases lying between them. The CDR3 DNA follows: TGTGCCAGCAGCCAAGAAGGAGCGGCTGGAGGAGATACGCAGTATTTT. Translated, it gives CASSQEGAAGGDTQYF.

This chain joins TRBV5-8 and TRBJ2-5; 8 nucleotides agree with TRBD1. The V gene end was trimmed by 1 base and the J gene end by 7 bases; junction bases not matched to a gene: 9. CDR1 is SGHTS and CDR2 is YDEGEE in the germline V gene. This CDR3 is built from 15 residues. The CDR3 spells CASSLRQGARGTQYF. For the CDR3, the DNA is TGTGCCAGCAGCTTGCGCCAGGGGGCGCGTGGGACCCAGTACTTC.

The CDR3 here is CSVVLQGGNIQYF. CDR3 DNA sequence: TGCAGCGTTGTATTACAGGGGGGTAACATTCAGTACTTC. V and J are TRBV29-1 and TRBJ2-4; 8 bases line up with TRBD1. The V segment lost 4 bases and the J segment 7 bases; nucleotides outside the gene matches: 6. CDR1 and CDR2 (germline): SQVTM, ANQGSEA. The CDR3 runs 13 residues. Complete variable domain (other parts from reference TRBV29-1 and TRBJ2-4): SAVISQKPSRDICQRGTSLTIQCQVDSQVTMMFWYRQQPGQSLTLIATANQGSEATYESGFVIDKFPISRPNLTFSTLTVSNMSPEDSSIYLCSVVLQGGNIQYFGAGTRLSVL.

The CDR3 DNA sequence: TGTGCCAGCAGCCCCGGGGTCTACTATGGCTACACCTTC. This translates into CASSPGVYYGYTF. The rearrangement joins TRBV7-9 to TRBJ1-2, with D unclear. V was pared by 5 bases and J by 3 bases, with 10 bases between. Germline V gene sequence: CDR1 SEHNR, CDR2 FQNEAQ (reference sequence). CDR3 length: 13 amino acids.

V gene TRBV6-1 combines with J gene TRBJ2-7; TRBD2 matches at 7 bases. CDR1 is MNHNS and CDR2 is SASEGT in the germline V gene. The CDR3 extends over 16 amino acids. V lost 2 bases, J lost 2 bases, and 9 bases stayed unmatched. CDR3 sequence reads: CASSEKGGRGPYEQYV. CDR3 sequence (DNA): TGTGCCAGCAGTGAAAAAGGCGGGAGAGGCCCCTACGAGCAGTACGTC.

The chain employs TRBV13 and TRBJ2-1, with 8 bases identical to TRBD2. V was clipped by 5 bases and J by 6 bases; unmatched bases: 12. There are 16 residues in the CDR3. The V gene's germline CDR1 is PRHDT and CDR2 FYEKMQ (reference sequence). The CDR3 coding sequence is TGTGCCAGCAGCCGGGAGGGAGGCCCCATCCGCAATGAGCAGTTCTTC. Residues: CASSREGGPIRNEQFF.